The rows below give T cell receptor beta chains drawn from one sample of a study of T cells expressing NK-cell markers. TCRdb reanalyzed the 5' RACE reads, giving one entry per CDR3 protein sequence and no DNA. Found here are about 410,000 distinct CDR3 sequences; the top ten clones hold around a tenth. Sequencing was carried out using blood T cells: a sorted CD56 or NKG2C T cell subset, CD4+ or CD8+ T cells, or bulk PBMC T cells (not recorded which). These receptors were collected from a woman between 50 and 59 years old in good health. Each CDR3 is given with its conserved first and last residue.

CDR3 protein: CSGERRSNTEAFF
V gene: TRBV29-1
J gene: TRBJ1-1

CDR3 protein: CAISGPRTENTYEQYF
V gene: TRBV10-3
J gene: TRBJ2-7

CDR3 protein: CASSEGSPNQPQHF
V gene: TRBV2
J gene: TRBJ1-5

CDR3 protein: CASSFWDAGGPYTDTQYF
V gene: TRBV5-1
J gene: TRBJ2-3

CDR3 protein: CASSHRTGTETQYF
V gene: TRBV3-1
J gene: TRBJ2-5

CDR3 protein: CSAKGTGLSYNEQFF
V gene: TRBV20-1
J gene: TRBJ2-1

CDR3 protein: CSAEGQGFRETQYF
V gene: TRBV20-1
J gene: TRBJ2-5

CDR3 protein: CASSLALGATDTQYF
V gene: TRBV7-8
J gene: TRBJ2-3

CDR3 protein: CATSSIGLDTQYF
V gene: TRBV15
J gene: TRBJ2-3

CDR3 protein: CASSQAGRTGNQPQHF
V gene: TRBV3-1
J gene: TRBJ1-5

CDR3 protein: CASSRTGGTETQYF
V gene: TRBV5-1
J gene: TRBJ2-5

CDR3 protein: CASSPRGGGDIQYF
V gene: TRBV5-4
J gene: TRBJ2-4

CDR3 protein: CSAYERETQYF
V gene: TRBV20-1
J gene: TRBJ2-5

CDR3 protein: CSALSPGPYNEQFF
V gene: TRBV20-1
J gene: TRBJ2-1

CDR3 protein: CASSQGGTGLSRGGNTIYF
V gene: TRBV3-1
J gene: TRBJ1-3

CDR3 protein: CASSNGDEYNEQFF
V gene: TRBV7-9
J gene: TRBJ2-1

CDR3 protein: CASSQDGTGVNIQYF
V gene: TRBV4-2
J gene: TRBJ2-4

CDR3 protein: CAIGQGGDTQYF
V gene: TRBV24-1
J gene: TRBJ2-3

CDR3 protein: CASGPAANEQFF
V gene: TRBV12-3/TRBV12-4
J gene: TRBJ2-1

CDR3 protein: CASNPSGGGTQYF
V gene: TRBV6-1
J gene: TRBJ2-3

CDR3 protein: CASRLTSGDRGSYNEQFF
V gene: TRBV3-1
J gene: TRBJ2-1

CDR3 protein: CASSPRWGFDNSPLHF
V gene: TRBV9
J gene: TRBJ1-6

CDR3 protein: CASSLGLAGAPYEQYF
V gene: TRBV5-1
J gene: TRBJ2-7

CDR3 protein: CASSKGRQGGQPQHF
V gene: TRBV21-1
J gene: TRBJ1-5

CDR3 protein: CASSFRGGAYNEQFF
V gene: TRBV11-2
J gene: TRBJ2-1

CDR3 protein: CASNLGQGNTDTQYF
V gene: TRBV7-3
J gene: TRBJ2-3

CDR3 protein: CASSSVGLAGATDTQYF
V gene: TRBV27
J gene: TRBJ2-3

CDR3 protein: CASRLPGQGTDTQYF
V gene: TRBV28
J gene: TRBJ2-3

CDR3 protein: CSGTTSGDEQFF
V gene: TRBV29-1
J gene: TRBJ2-1

CDR3 protein: CASSFRSGSFYNEQFF
V gene: TRBV11-2
J gene: TRBJ2-1

CDR3 protein: CASSLGSAEGQPQHF
V gene: TRBV7-9
J gene: TRBJ1-5

CDR3 protein: CASSQDSGQGVADTQYF
V gene: TRBV4-1
J gene: TRBJ2-3

CDR3 protein: CAISDGPGREQYF
V gene: TRBV10-3
J gene: TRBJ2-7

CDR3 protein: CASSEWSLGELFF
V gene: TRBV2
J gene: TRBJ2-2

CDR3 protein: CASSTLGGRADTQYF
V gene: TRBV5-1
J gene: TRBJ2-3

CDR3 protein: CASTPGETQYF
V gene: TRBV25-1
J gene: TRBJ2-5

CDR3 protein: CSASGANQPQHF
V gene: TRBV20-1
J gene: TRBJ1-5

CDR3 protein: CASSSRRQGQTQYF
V gene: TRBV11-3
J gene: TRBJ2-5

CDR3 protein: CASSPDLTSGSVNIQYF
V gene: TRBV7-8
J gene: TRBJ2-4

CDR3 protein: CSARGLAGFSGANVLTF
V gene: TRBV20-1
J gene: TRBJ2-6

CDR3 protein: CSASLLAGEGVGDTQYF
V gene: TRBV20-1
J gene: TRBJ2-3

CDR3 protein: CASSGETTGGEQFF
V gene: TRBV6-4
J gene: TRBJ2-1

CDR3 protein: CASIVGIRAFF
V gene: TRBV6-1
J gene: TRBJ1-1

CDR3 protein: CASSEWGGTGGYTF
V gene: TRBV25-1
J gene: TRBJ1-2

CDR3 protein: CSPFMASGTYNEQFF
V gene: TRBV20-1
J gene: TRBJ2-1

CDR3 protein: CATSLPRDRRTDTQYF
V gene: TRBV15
J gene: TRBJ2-3

CDR3 protein: CSAGREAAADTQYF
V gene: TRBV20-1
J gene: TRBJ2-3

CDR3 protein: CASSLEGPLSYEQYF
V gene: TRBV27
J gene: TRBJ2-7

CDR3 protein: CASRSGGGRMWNTQYF
V gene: TRBV7-2
J gene: TRBJ2-3

CDR3 protein: CSVEVSGQGASAFF
V gene: TRBV29-1
J gene: TRBJ1-1